This TCR beta chain was sequenced for a study of untreated major depressive disorder. Study findings and constraints: In every subject, the five largest TRBV05-01 clones were private. TRBV05-01 (Vbeta 5.1) usage was higher in CD4+ T cells of depressed patients than controls. TRBV25-01 and TRBV02-01 usage differences were not statistically significant.

The donors were all European-descended. Blood, 30 to 35 ml, was drawn into EDTA tubes. Libraries were prepared by immunoSEQ multiplex PCR; TCRdb keeps only in-frame clonotypes and omits some of them. The data show around 13,000 clones, 92% seen once. The CDR3 extends over 15 amino acids. The V gene's germline CDR1 is MNHEY and CDR2 SMNVEV (reference sequence). With 3 bases clipped from V and 9 bases from J, the junction kept 8 bases outside the gene matches. As to this clone: Its antigen is undetermined.

The receptor was derived from a man aged 25-45 years with major depressive disorder. What was sequenced was CD4+ T cells from PBMCs. The chain combines TRBV27 with TRBJ2-2, with TRBD1 matching over 9 bases. Here the CDR3 reads CASSFMGQGARELFF. Here the CDR3 DNA reads TGTGCCAGCAGTTTTATGGGACAGGGAGCTAGGGAGCTGTTTTTT.